This entry is about one T cell receptor (beta chain). Its antigen is unknown. The entry originates in a study of T cell responses to AZD1222 COVID-19 vaccine. Study findings and constraints: No repertoire was sampled before or during the peak T cell response, only after it. There were mostly white British donors and more females than males, and clonal diversity was possibly underestimated.

Sequenced by immunoSEQ multiplex PCR; TCRdb stores in-frame clones only, minus some. Counted here are approximately 130,000 clones, 93% occurring once; the ten biggest clones make up approximately 3.4%. The germline V gene has CDR1 SEHNR and CDR2 FQNEAQ (reference sequence). This CDR3 region has 14 residues. V lost 4 bases and J 4 bases, leaving 13 bases between the germline ends. The source is an adult in good health. The sample in question was peripheral blood, obtained on day 0 of AZD1222 vaccination. The chain has TRBV7-9 and TRBJ1-1; D call uncertain. This CDR3 reads CASSYRTGSTEAFF. Here the CDR3 DNA reads TGTGCCAGCAGCTATAGGACCGGGTCCACTGAAGCTTTCTTT.